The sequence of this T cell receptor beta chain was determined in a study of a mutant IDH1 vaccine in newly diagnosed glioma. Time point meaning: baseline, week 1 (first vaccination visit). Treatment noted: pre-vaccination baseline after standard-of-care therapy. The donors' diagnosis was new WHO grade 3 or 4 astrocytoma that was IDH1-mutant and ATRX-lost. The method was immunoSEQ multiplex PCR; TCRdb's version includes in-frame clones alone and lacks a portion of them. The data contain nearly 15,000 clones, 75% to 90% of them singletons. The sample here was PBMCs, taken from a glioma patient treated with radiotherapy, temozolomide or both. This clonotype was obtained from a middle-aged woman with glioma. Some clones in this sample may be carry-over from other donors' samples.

In DNA form, the CDR3 reads TGTGCCATCAGTTCCCGGGACGGCAGAGAAGACACTGAAGCTTTCTTT. The encoded protein is CAISSRDGREDTEAFF. The chain recombines TRBV10-3 with TRBJ1-1; TRBD1 is a possible D gene (5 bases). This CDR3 has 16 amino acids. Germline V gives CDR1 ENHRY, CDR2 SYGVKD. The germline V and J ends were trimmed by 5 bases and 3 bases, with 19 bases remaining between them.